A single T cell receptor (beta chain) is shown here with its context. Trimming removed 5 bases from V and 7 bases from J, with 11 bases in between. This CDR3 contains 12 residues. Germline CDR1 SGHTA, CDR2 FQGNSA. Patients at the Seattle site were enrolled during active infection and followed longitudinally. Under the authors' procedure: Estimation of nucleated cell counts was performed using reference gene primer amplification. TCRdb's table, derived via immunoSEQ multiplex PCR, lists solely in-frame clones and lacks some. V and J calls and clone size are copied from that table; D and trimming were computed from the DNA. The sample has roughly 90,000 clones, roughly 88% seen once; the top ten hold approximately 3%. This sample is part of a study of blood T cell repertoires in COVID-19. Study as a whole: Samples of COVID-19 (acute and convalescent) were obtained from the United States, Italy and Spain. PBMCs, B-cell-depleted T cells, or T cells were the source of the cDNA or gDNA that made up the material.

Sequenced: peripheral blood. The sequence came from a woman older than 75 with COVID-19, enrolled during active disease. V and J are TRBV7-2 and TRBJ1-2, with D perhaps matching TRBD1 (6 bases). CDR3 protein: CASSERGGGYTF. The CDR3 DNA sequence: TGTGCCAGCAGCGAACGAGGGGGTGGCTACACCTTC.